This TCR beta chain was recovered during a study of cytomegalovirus exposure and HLA in healthy donors listed by TCRdb under 2017. Concerning the study at large: An earlier analysis of 587 of the donors reported roughly 270 Gb of sequence data and roughly 110 million unique TCR beta sequences from 150 million to 200 million T cells. To decide whether each TCR beta V gene segment behaved as functional or pseudogenic, an earlier analysis of some 540 of the donors relied on high-throughput TCR beta sequencing. The aim of the study was to test whether cataloging public T cell receptors could identify signatures of past pathogen exposure. Rather than drawing on any new phenotypic data, the later analysis identified candidate immune exposures from TCR beta sequences and the way those sequences occurred across donors. A later analysis re-analyzed previously published TCR beta repertoires from roughly 630 donors and added high-resolution HLA genotyping to study TCR occurrence patterns. Class I and class II HLA loci were covered by the typing at four-digit resolution. About 280 gigabases of sequencing data and tens of millions of unique TCR sequences were included in an early release covering 550 to 650 HLA-typed donors. The study combined high-throughput TCR immunosequencing, statistical association of individual TCRs with disease status, and machine learning to predict cytomegalovirus infection status. In addition to the first cohort of several hundred subjects, a separate validation cohort of approximately 120 different subjects was used. The T cell repertoires of 666 subjects were profiled by immunosequencing and related to cytomegalovirus serostatus. The number of typed donors differed by locus: 629-630 for A, B, C, DRB1 and DQB1; 522 for DQA1; over 600 for DPA1; and around 470 for DPB1. Five DR-DQ haplotypes were treated as single units for association and clustering because of strong linkage in the cohort. Donor age, sex, ethnicity and CMV serostatus were collected together with the repertoire data. Among several hundred genotyped donors of the cohort, an average of approximately 240,000 unique TCR beta nucleotide sequences was sequenced per donor, of which about 18% were non-productive. Of the approximately 400 genotyped donors, 81% were placed in the genetic ancestry cluster associated with self-reported Caucasian donors. All discovery cohort repertoires had been generated using a single sequencing platform. In a later genetic analysis, genome-wide SNP genotypes for about 55% of the roughly 700 donors were used, and that subset was treated as a discovery cohort.

In the case of this clone: Its antigen is currently not known. No quality values exist for individual bases; no much larger clone is one base distant.

The cohort consisted of 650 to 700 healthy bone marrow donors. At the time of sampling, every cohort member was nominally healthy, though immune exposures that went unrecorded were likely present. The donor tested CMV seronegative, placing the donor among the roughly 400 seronegative members of the cohort. Each donor provided a peripheral blood sample, and peripheral blood mononuclear cells were used for TCR beta sequencing. The Qiagen DNeasy Blood Extraction Kit was used to extract genomic DNA from the blood cell samples. The cysteine opens and the phenylalanine closes a CDR3 of 16 amino acids. The entry retains the CDR3 DNA only, 48 bases that are in frame from base 1. The germline V gene sets CDR1 to SGHRS and CDR2 to YFSETQ. Unmatched junction bases come to 5, with V trimmed by 3 bases and J by 4 bases. The method behind the library was the immunoSEQ multiplex PCR assay. For the multiplex PCR, a mixture combining 60 forward primers for TCR Vbeta segments and 13 reverse primers for TCR Jbeta segments was used. The CDR3 region of rearranged TCR beta genes was amplified from genomic DNA with a multiplex PCR assay. The amplified TCR beta libraries were sequenced on the Illumina HiSeq System as 87-base-pair reads. Concerning the study's data processing: A later analysis tallied 70 million to 100 million unique TCR beta chains across the 666 repertoires, and some 10 million of those chains were shared by two or more donors. A nearest-neighbor algorithm error-corrected the raw reads and collapsed the reads into unique sequences, merging closely related sequences to remove PCR and sequencing errors. To assign V, D and J gene segments, CDR3 sequences were aligned to IMGT reference sequences. For a sequence to be retained, at least a six-nucleotide match to both a V gene segment and a J gene segment was required. Rearrangements were called productive when the CDR3 lacked stop codons and stayed in frame with V and J; all others were non-productive. CDR3 was defined according to IMGT convention as the region running from the second conserved V-encoded cysteine to the conserved J-encoded phenylalanine. Sequences without an unambiguous match to a single V gene segment were excluded from the earlier analysis of over 500 of the donors. In an earlier analysis of 587 of the donors, V segments were called functional above 56.7% productive rearrangements and were called segregating when the between-donor standard deviation exceeded 5%. A statistical classification framework was built for diagnosing cytomegalovirus status from the catalog of TCR beta chain sequences. A later analysis assigned V and J genes by comparing TCR nucleotide sequences with IMGT/GENE-DB human TR gene sequences. The TCRdist pipeline was used in a later analysis to assign CDR3 sequences and most-parsimonious VDJ recombination scenarios. In a later analysis, each TCR beta chain was defined by its CDR3 amino acid sequence together with its V-gene family, and reads lacking a unique V-gene family were excluded. As a way to deal with suspected cross-contamination and a sequencing artifact, a later analysis dropped 500 to 700 nucleotide sequences that were highly shared and had low generation probability. In a later analysis, a clonal expansion index was calculated for each public chain from normalized within-repertoire ranks of inferred template counts. In a later analysis, generation probabilities were computed using a VDJ recombination model fitted to out-of-frame rearrangements, and the results were checked against IGoR. In a later analysis, hypergeometric tests were used to score TCR-TCR, TCR-HLA and TCR-CMV co-occurrence, with a repertoire-size bias correction applied to TCR pairs. In a later analysis, false discovery rates were estimated by permuting HLA or CMV assignments 20 times. In a later analysis, co-occurring TCRs were grouped with DBSCAN, and TCRdist sequence similarity was added when clustering was performed within HLA-allele-positive subsets. For co-occurrence clustering, repertoires with fewer than 30,000 or more than 120,000 public chains were excluded, along with four or five repertoires with anomalous nucleotide sharing. TCRdb provides this immuneACCESS table in a form limited to in-frame rearrangements. Some clones are lacking; in checked studies, under half of them reflect an unresolved V gene, and why the rest are absent is not known. V and J calls and clone size are given by that table; D and trimming were obtained from the DNA. The sample table holds roughly 110,000 clones, of which 60% to 80% were seen once. The top ten clones comprise less than 3% of the sample.

General study outcomes and caveats: A further reported finding was that TCR beta sequences accurately predicted the HLA-A and HLA-B alleles for most subjects in the first cohort. Because counts were too low, roughly 16 rarely observed V segments, including chromosome 9 orphons, were excluded from the earlier analysis of a few hundred of the donors. The authors suggested that the approach could potentially be generalized to other disease states and immunological phenotypes. Across donors, most TCR sequences were observed very rarely, whereas some public TCRs were present in many individuals. In a later analysis, several top co-occurrence clusters were reported to appear linked to parvovirus B19, influenza, CMV and Epstein-Barr virus. The classifier was reported to diagnose cytomegalovirus status with high specificity and sensitivity in both the original and validation cohorts. Presence/absence analyses assumed roughly uniform sequencing depth across donors, an assumption that may not hold. A total of 150 to 200 TCR beta chains were listed by the study as associated with cytomegalovirus. Because some donors lacked HLA typing at each locus, the association tests relied only on the typed subset. A later analysis found that most CMV-associated TCR beta chains appeared HLA-restricted, with HLA associations seemingly driven largely by CMV exposure. V-gene and J-gene trimming of TCR beta chains was associated with a missense DCLRE1C variant in a later genetic analysis, and the association was replicated in an independent cohort. Correlated functional status among segregating V segments might be attributable to linkage disequilibrium, but an unknown experimental factor could not be ruled out. In an earlier analysis of 587 of the donors, most TCR beta V segments were observed in productive rearrangements about 87% or about 30% of the time, broadly matching IMGT annotations. Specific HLA alleles were associated with some 15,000 TCR beta sequences at a false discovery rate of 0.05 in a later analysis. A group of highly shared sequence variants was considered likely to be a technical artifact of the sequencing pipeline. In a later analysis, HLA-associated TCR beta chains were found to be more clonally expanded and to have lower generation probabilities than equally common non-associated chains. Because the 87-base-pair reads could not distinguish some IMGT-functional V segments, including TRBV6-2 and TRBV6-3, those segments were excluded. According to a later genetic analysis, donors in an Asian-associated ancestry cluster had fewer N-insertions in productive TCRs than the roughly 670-donor mean. In vitro tests confirmed that a few of the cytomegalovirus-associated TCR beta chains recognize cytomegalovirus antigens. CMV serostatus was the only immune exposure information available for the cohort. In a later analysis, the rate of TCR association differed among HLA loci, with DRB1 alleles having the most associated TCRs and HLA-C alleles having the fewest. This cohort had only TCR beta chains sequenced, and the lack of alpha or paired-chain data limited which features could be detected. When HLA alleles, especially DR and DQ, strongly co-occurred, TCR associations were difficult to assign to individual alleles.

The TCR sequence derives from a female donor in good health and CMV-seronegative. The chain joins TRBV5-1 to TRBJ2-1; 12 bases in the middle match TRBD2. The material sequenced was PBMCs. The nucleotide sequence reads as follows: TGCGCCAGCAGCTCCAGGACTAGCGGGACGTACAATGAGCAGTTCTTC. Translated, it gives CASSSRTSGTYNEQFF. Full variable domain (CDR3 extended with the reference TRBV5-1 and TRBJ2-1 proteins): KAGVTQTPRYLIKTRGQQVTLSCSPISGHRSVSWYQQTPGQGLQFLFEYFSETQRNKGNFPGRFSGRQFSNSRSEMNVSTLELGDSALYLCASSSRTSGTYNEQFFGPGTRLTVL.